The 12 T cell receptor beta chains below all came from one sample that was sequenced in a study of blood T cell repertoires in COVID-19. Profiling relied on immunoSEQ multiplex PCR, and the TCRdb table lists in-frame clones only, not all of them. The table has 340,000 or so clones, around 86% seen once. Sequencing was performed on PBMCs or T cells enriched from blood (not recorded which). Receptors were obtained from a woman aged 40 to 55 with acute COVID-19.

The chain uses TRBV6-5 and TRBJ1-1; D is ambiguous. Trimming took off 6 bases at V and 1 base at J, with 3 bases between the two ends. The length of the CDR3 is 11 residues. Germline V gene lookup returns CDR1 MNHEY and CDR2 SVGAGI. CDR3: CASSRNTEAFF. The CDR3 DNA is TGTGCCAGCAGCCGGAACACTGAAGCTTTCTTT.

This chain uses TRBV4-1 with TRBJ1-2, with 7 nucleotides matching TRBD1. V shed 3 bases, J shed 7 bases, and the junction held 11 bases outside the gene matches. There are 15 residues in the CDR3. Germline CDR1 and CDR2: MGHRA and YSYEKL. The CDR3 loop reads CASSHLPGTVGGYTF. In nucleotides, the CDR3 is TGCGCCAGCAGCCACCTCCCCGGGACAGTTGGTGGCTACACCTTC.

The chain couples TRBV27 to TRBJ2-1; D gene uncertain. Germline CDR1 and CDR2: MNHEY and SMNVEV (reference sequence). This CDR3 region has 14 residues. V was cut by 5 bases and J by 10 bases, with 18 bases left in between. This chain's CDR3 is CASSRDSPLIEQFF. The CDR3 DNA reads TGTGCCAGCAGTCGAGACTCCCCTTTAATCGAGCAGTTCTTC.

The chain joins TRBV5-6 to TRBJ1-5; D remains ambiguous. The CDR3 runs to 15 residues. Germline V gene sequence: CDR1 SGHDT, CDR2 YYEEEE. V lost 1 base, J lost 5 bases, and 13 bases lay in between. As DNA, the CDR3 is TGTGCCAGCAGCTTGTCCCCGAACTCGGATCAGCCCCAGCATTTT. This encodes CASSLSPNSDQPQHF.

The rearrangement uses TRBV27 and TRBJ1-1; 8 bases line up with TRBD1. CDR3 length: 14 amino acids. Germline V lookup: CDR1 MNHEY, CDR2 SMNVEV (reference sequence). The J segment lost 3 bases and the V segment lost 8 bases, leaving 8 bases of the junction unmatched. The CDR3 loop reads CASGVRGLYTEAFF. Written as DNA, the CDR3 is TGTGCCAGCGGGGTCAGGGGGCTGTACACTGAAGCTTTCTTT.

The gene calls are TRBV13 and TRBJ2-1, with no clear D. CDR1 and CDR2 (germline): PRHDT, FYEKMQ (reference sequence). V lost 3 bases and J 9 bases, leaving 6 bases between the germline ends. This CDR3 contains 11 residues. The CDR3 reads CASSFSSEQFF. DNA for the CDR3: TGTGCCAGCAGCTTTAGTAGTGAGCAGTTCTTC.

The chain combines TRBV7-2 with TRBJ2-7; the D gene is possibly TRBD1 (6 bases). The CDR3 contains 15 residues. Trimming took off 1 base at V and 2 bases at J, with 12 bases between the two ends. Germline CDR1 SGHTA, CDR2 FQGNSA. The CDR3 reads CASSLGAGATYEQYF. The CDR3 DNA is TGTGCCAGCAGCTTAGGGGCAGGGGCTACCTACGAGCAGTACTTC.

The V and J genes are TRBV2 and TRBJ2-3; 7 nucleotides align to TRBD1. CDR3 length equals 15 residues. V was clipped by 6 bases and J by 4 bases; unmatched bases: 10. Germline-derived CDR1 and CDR2 are SNHLY and FYNNEI. The chain's CDR3 is CASSQFDRDSDTQYF. CDR3 DNA: TGTGCCAGCAGCCAATTCGACAGGGATTCAGATACGCAGTATTTT.

The rearrangement links TRBV5-6 to TRBJ1-1, with 7 bases identical to TRBD1. The CDR3 consists of 15 residues. The V gene end was trimmed by 3 bases and the J gene end by 1 base; junction bases not matched to a gene: 6. Germline CDR1 and CDR2: SGHDT and YYEEEE. The CDR3 DNA is TGTGCCAGCAGCTCAGGACAGGTTACGAACACTGAAGCTTTCTTT. Its protein product is CASSSGQVTNTEAFF.

The chain links TRBV7-6 to TRBJ1-1; D gene uncertain. Trimming removed 1 base at V and 0 bases at J, with 18 bases between. Looked up from germline, CDR1 is SGHVS and CDR2 is FNYEAQ. The CDR3 is 18 residues long. CDR3 DNA sequence: TGTGCCAGCAGCTTAGTATCCCAGCGCAAGTCTATGAACACTGAAGCTTTCTTT. Its protein is CASSLVSQRKSMNTEAFF.

The chain employs TRBV9 and TRBJ2-1; a weak D match, TRBD1 (5 bases). The germline V gene encodes CDR1 SGDLS and CDR2 YYNGEE. The V and J ends lost 4 bases and 9 bases respectively, with 26 bases between them. The CDR3 extends over 17 amino acids. The CDR3 DNA follows: TGTGCCAGCAGCCCATTTGGGGCAGCCTATTCTACAGGTGAGCAGTTCTTC. Amino acids: CASSPFGAAYSTGEQFF.

V and J are TRBV7-8 and TRBJ1-3; weak D call: TRBD1 (5 bases). With 2 bases removed from V and 0 bases from J, the gap between germline ends came to 17 bases. This CDR3 is 18 amino acids long. Germline CDR1 reads SGHVS; CDR2 reads FQNEAQ. Here the CDR3 DNA reads TGTGCCAGCAGCTTATATGGGGGGTCTGCCTTCTCTGGAAACACCATATATTTT. Protein: CASSLYGGSAFSGNTIYF.